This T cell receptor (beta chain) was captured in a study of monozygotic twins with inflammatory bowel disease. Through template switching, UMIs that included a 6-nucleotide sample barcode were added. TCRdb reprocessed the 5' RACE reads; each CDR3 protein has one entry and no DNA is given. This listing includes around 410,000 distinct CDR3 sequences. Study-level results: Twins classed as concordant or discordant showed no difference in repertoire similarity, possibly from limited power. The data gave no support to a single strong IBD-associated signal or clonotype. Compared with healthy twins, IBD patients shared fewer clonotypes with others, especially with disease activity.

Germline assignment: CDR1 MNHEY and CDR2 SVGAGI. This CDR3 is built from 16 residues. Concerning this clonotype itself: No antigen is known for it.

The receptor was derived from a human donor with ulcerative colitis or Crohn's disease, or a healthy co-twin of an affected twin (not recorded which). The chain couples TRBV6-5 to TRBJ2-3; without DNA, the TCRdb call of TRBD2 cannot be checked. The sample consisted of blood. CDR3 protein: CASSFSGTRGADTQYF.